The TCR beta chain under discussion was sequenced for a study of T-cell reconstitution after alpha-beta-depleted transplantation in children. The study, taken as a whole, reports: T-cell counts and diversity were attributed mostly to newly produced T cells one year after transplant. There were reportedly several hundred expanded graft clones from which alpha-beta T cells came about two months after transplant.

This clonotype was seen a handful of times. What it recognizes is unknown. The CDR3 has 14 amino acids. The V and J ends lost 1 base and 1 base respectively, with 8 bases between them. CDR1 is SGDLS and CDR2 is YYNGEE in the germline V gene. As it was prepared, the TCRbeta library received unique molecular identifiers. TCRdb passed the PCR reads through MiXCR, listing each CDR3 protein once. Of under 400,000 distinct CDR3 sequences listed, around 25% are singletons. The TCR originated in a male patient under 18 who had a stem cell transplant for acute lymphoblastic leukemia, so the T cells may come from the graft donor. The chain joins TRBV9 to TRBJ1-1; D gene ambiguous. The specimen comprised PBMCs, mostly from graft donor cells, sampled 180 days after TCRalphabeta/CD19-depleted stem cell transplant. CDR3 in DNA: TGTGCCAGCAGCGTAAAACGGCCGAACACTGAAGCTTTCTTT. Encoded protein: CASSVKRPNTEAFF.